The 30 T cell receptor beta chains below come from one sample, sequenced in a study of T-cell memory formation after mild COVID-19 listed by TCRdb under 2021. Library construction relied on 5' RACE. Reads for this sample came from an Illumina NovaSeq 6000. The public reads were reanalyzed by TCRdb: fastp trimming at Q25, MiXCR alignment, in-frame beta chains only. A single entry per CDR3 protein holds the most common genes and DNA from its merged rows. The sample table contains 400,000 to 500,000 distinct CDR3 sequences; only one count was recorded for 15% to 20% of them. The ten most abundant clones make up around 8% of the sample. Sequences were obtained from PBMCs or a T cell subset sorted from them (not recorded which). These receptors originate from an adult woman who had mild COVID-19 (a few samples of this study predate the infection). The sample titles of this study are shuffled in the database, so cell type and time point are left out; the donor was told from shared clones.

J is TRBJ2-4 and V is TRBV12-3 or TRBV12-4; either TRBD1 or TRBD2 may fit D (5 bases each). Trimming removed 6 bases at V and 8 bases at J, with 23 bases between. The CDR3 length is 16 residues. CDR3 in amino acids: CASRGDRLSSRDIQYF. CDR3 DNA sequence: TGTGCCAGCAGGGGGGACCGTTTGTCTAGCCGGGACATTCAGTACTTC.

The V gene is TRBV30, the J gene TRBJ2-2; 12 nucleotides align to TRBD2. The CDR3 runs 15 residues. The germline V gene has CDR1 GTSNPN and CDR2 SVGIG (reference sequence). Trimming removed 4 bases from V and 5 bases from J; junction bases left unmatched: 5. CDR3 residues: CAWKETSGRTGELFF. The CDR3 DNA reads as TGTGCCTGGAAGGAGACTAGCGGGAGAACCGGGGAGCTGTTTTTT.

This clonotype was seen a handful of times. The chain recombines TRBV30 with TRBJ2-7; D unresolved. V was clipped by 0 bases and J by 4 bases, with 7 bases between them. The germline gives CDR1 GTSNPN, CDR2 SVGIG (reference sequence). The CDR3 length is 12 residues. CDR3 in DNA: TGTGCCTGGAGTGTTATCGGGTACGAGCAGTACTTC. It yields the protein CAWSVIGYEQYF.

This clonotype was observed a few times. For the CDR3, the DNA is TGTGCCAGCGACCCGGGACAGCAAGTAAACACCATATATTTT. Amino acids: CASDPGQQVNTIYF. J is TRBJ1-3 and V is TRBV12-3 or TRBV12-4; 7 bases match TRBD1. This CDR3 comprises 14 residues. Losses at the gene ends were 8 bases for V and 6 bases for J; bases not matched to a gene: 10.

This chain joins TRBV12-3 or TRBV12-4 and TRBJ2-7; TRBD1 matches at 7 bases. With 3 bases clipped from V and 6 bases from J, the junction kept 11 bases outside the gene matches. This CDR3 is 15 amino acids long. CDR3 DNA: TGTGCCAGCAGTTTGGATGACAGGGTTGGAAGCGAGCAGTACTTC. Its protein is CASSLDDRVGSEQYF.

This clonotype was detected only a few times. V and J are TRBV12-3 or TRBV12-4 and TRBJ2-2, with D unresolved. The CDR3 sequence is 12 residues long. The germline V and J ends were trimmed by 5 bases and 6 bases, with 7 bases remaining between them. CDR3 nucleotide sequence: TGTGCCAGCAGTCAACGCCCCGGGGAGCTGTTTTTT. Translating gives CASSQRPGELFF.

This clonotype was detected a few times. The rearrangement joins TRBV7-9 to TRBJ2-5; D gene unclear. Per germline, CDR1 SEHNR and CDR2 FQNEAQ (reference sequence). The V and J ends lost 4 bases and 4 bases respectively, with 19 bases between them. The CDR3 is 16 residues long. CDR3 nucleotide sequence: TGTGCCAGCAGCTGGAGACCCGGCGTGGAATCAGAGACCCAGTACTTC. This sequence encodes CASSWRPGVESETQYF.

This clonotype was observed a few times. The chain combines TRBV5-1 with TRBJ2-5; TRBD1 aligns across 8 bases. CDR1 is SGHRS, CDR2 YFSETQ, per germline. The J segment lost 0 bases and the V segment lost 3 bases, leaving 4 bases of the junction unmatched. The CDR3 is 15 residues long. For the CDR3, the DNA is TGCGCCAGCAGCTCACAGGGGGTCGACCAAGAGACCCAGTACTTC. It codes for CASSSQGVDQETQYF.

In DNA form, the CDR3 reads TGCAGCTCCCGGGGGGGTAGGACTGAAGCTTTCTTT. Translated: CSSRGGRTEAFF. This chain connects TRBV20-1 to TRBJ1-1; a weak D match, TRBD1 (5 bases). Germline V gene data show CDR1 as DFQATT and CDR2 as SNEGSKA (reference sequence). The CDR3 covers 12 residues.

V and J are TRBV9 and TRBJ2-7; D gene uncertain. CDR3 length equals 14 residues. From germline, CDR1 is SGDLS and CDR2 YYNGEE. Trimming took 0 bases from V and 7 from J, leaving 14 bases between them. CDR3 region: CASSVGMATNEQYF. The CDR3 DNA is TGTGCCAGCAGCGTAGGAATGGCGACCAATGAGCAGTACTTC.

The chain joins TRBV5-1 to TRBJ1-2, with D unclear. Trimming removed 1 base from V and 4 bases from J, with 17 bases in between. CDR1 SGHRS and CDR2 YFSETQ come from the germline V gene. The CDR3 contains 16 residues. The CDR3: CASSLPGSGIIYGYTF. The CDR3 DNA reads as TGCGCCAGCAGCTTGCCCGGTTCCGGGATAATCTATGGCTACACCTTC.

This CDR3 reads CASSLRQGGGQPQHF. The CDR3 DNA follows: TGTGCCAGCAGTTTACGTCAGGGTGGGGGTCAGCCCCAGCATTTT. This sequence joins TRBV27 and TRBJ1-5, with D maybe TRBD1 (5 bases). The CDR3 totals 15 residues. The germline V gene has CDR1 MNHEY and CDR2 SMNVEV (reference sequence). V lost 2 bases and J lost 6, with 14 bases in between.

This clonotype was observed at least ten times. This chain connects TRBV5-5 to TRBJ2-5, with 7 bases that match TRBD2. The CDR3 is 13 residues long. The J segment lost 5 bases and the V segment lost 1 base, leaving 2 bases of the junction unmatched. CDR1 is SGHKS, CDR2 YYEKEE, per germline (reference sequence). For the CDR3, the DNA is TGTGCCAGCAGCTTGTGGGAGGGCGAGACCCAGTACTTC. This sequence encodes CASSLWEGETQYF. Variable domain in full (rest from reference TRBV5-5 and TRBJ2-5): DAGVTQSPTHLIKTRGQQVTLRCSPISGHKSVSWYQQVLGQGPQFIFQYYEKEERGRGNFPDRFSARQFPNYSSELNVNALLLGDSALYLCASSLWEGETQYFGPGTRLLVL.

This clonotype was counted between two and nine times. The chain uses TRBV27 and TRBJ2-1, with D tentatively TRBD2 (5 bases). V gave up 6 bases and J gave up 7 bases, with 19 bases separating them. This CDR3 contains 15 residues. Germline values: CDR1 MNHEY, CDR2 SMNVEV (reference sequence). The CDR3 DNA is TGTGCCAGCAGCCCGCGTAAGGAGGTGGGAAATGAGCAGTTCTTC. It specifies CASSPRKEVGNEQFF.

This clonotype was seen only a few times. The J gene is TRBJ1-1, the V gene TRBV29-1; weak D call: TRBD1 (5 bases). This CDR3 comprises 13 residues. Germline V CDR1 and CDR2: SQVTM, ANQGSEA. The germline V and J ends were trimmed by 0 bases and 5 bases, with 10 bases remaining between them. The CDR3 is CSVEDRAGTEAFF. The CDR3 region has the DNA TGCAGCGTTGAAGATCGCGCAGGGACTGAAGCTTTCTTT.

Comments on this clonotype: One end of the junction is discordant with germline, which a read error may explain. The CDR3 region is CASSYSGLNAEAFF. CDR3 DNA sequence: TGTGCCAGCAGTTACTCGGGGCTGAACGCTGAAGCTTTCTTT. The chain joins TRBV6-6 to TRBJ1-1; D is possibly TRBD1 (5 bases). CDR1 MNHNY and CDR2 SVGAGI come from the germline V gene (reference sequence). The CDR3 sequence is 14 residues long.

This chain uses TRBV12-3 or TRBV12-4 with TRBJ1-3, with TRBD1 as a possible D gene (5 bases). The length of the CDR3 is 15 residues. Trimming pared 1 base from V and 0 bases from J, leaving 7 bases between. The CDR3 is CASSLEGFSGNTIYF. Here the CDR3 DNA reads TGTGCCAGCAGTTTAGAGGGGTTCTCTGGAAACACCATATATTTT.

The chain carries TRBV20-1 and TRBJ1-1; no firm D call. The CDR3 extends over 14 amino acids. Germline V gene lookup returns CDR1 DFQATT and CDR2 SNEGSKA (reference sequence). V lost 3 bases and J 5 bases, leaving 16 bases between the germline ends. CDR3 amino acids: CSASGRRMGTEAFF. CDR3 coding DNA: TGCAGTGCTAGTGGACGGAGAATGGGGACTGAAGCTTTCTTT.

In this sample, this clonotype turned up a few times. This sequence joins TRBV5-5 and TRBJ1-1; D call uncertain. The CDR3 runs to 14 residues. The germline gives CDR1 SGHKS, CDR2 YYEKEE (reference sequence). The ends were cut back, 4 bases at V and 1 base at J, with 11 bases in the middle. The CDR3 DNA reads as TGTGCCAGCAGCCTACCCGTGTCGAACACTGAAGCTTTCTTT. Its protein product is CASSLPVSNTEAFF.

The chain uses TRBV28 and TRBJ2-2; D perhaps matches TRBD1 (6 bases). Per the germline V gene, CDR1 is MDHEN and CDR2 is SYDVKM. The CDR3 covers 17 residues. V was shortened by 4 bases and J by 0 bases, with 15 bases between the two germline ends. This chain's CDR3 is CASSSPQGSTNTGELFF. CDR3 sequence (DNA): TGTGCCAGCAGTTCCCCACAGGGATCTACGAACACCGGGGAGCTGTTTTTT. Full variable domain (outside the CDR3, taken from reference TRBV28 and TRBJ2-2): DVKVTQSSRYLVKRTGEKVFLECVQDMDHENMFWYRQDPGLGLRLIYFSYDVKMKEKGDIPEGYSVSREKKERFSLILESASTNQTSMYLCASSSPQGSTNTGELFFGEGSRLTVL.

This clonotype showed up just a few times. This chain uses TRBV7-9 with TRBJ1-2; perhaps TRBD1 as D (5 bases). CDR3 length equals 15 residues. Trimming cost V 8 bases and J 6 bases, with 22 bases left between them. Germline V lookup: CDR1 SEHNR, CDR2 FQNEAQ (reference sequence). For the CDR3, the DNA is TGTGCCAGCGAACCACTGGGGCAGGGCAAGAATGGCTACACCTTC. This sequence encodes CASEPLGQGKNGYTF. The full variable domain, its missing parts supplied by reference TRBV7-9 and TRBJ1-2, is DTGVSQNPRHKITKRGQNVTFRCDPISEHNRLYWYRQTLGQGPEFLTYFQNEAQLEKSRLLSDRFSAERPKGSFSTLEIQRTEQGDSAMYLCASEPLGQGKNGYTFGSGTRLTVV.

The table lists this clonotype with a few counts. The chain combines TRBV29-1 with TRBJ2-2, with D perhaps TRBD1 or TRBD2 (5 bases each). The V end was cut by 7 bases, the J end by 7 bases, with 16 bases between. CDR1 and CDR2 (germline): SQVTM, ANQGSEA. This CDR3 contains 13 residues. The CDR3: CSGSGHRGGELFF. CDR3 nucleotides: TGCAGCGGATCAGGGCATCGGGGCGGGGAGCTGTTTTTT.

J is TRBJ2-5 and V is TRBV7-3; TRBD2 aligns across 8 bases. V lost 2 bases and J lost 4; bases outside the gene matches: 3. The CDR3 covers 14 residues. In germline, CDR1 is SGHTA, CDR2 FQGTGA. CDR3 region: CASSLSLAGETQYF. The CDR3 region has the DNA TGTGCCAGCAGCTTATCTCTAGCGGGAGAGACCCAGTACTTC.

The table lists this clonotype with a few counts. V is TRBV27 and J is TRBJ2-7, with no clear D. Trimming removed 8 bases from V and 2 bases from J, with 10 bases in between. CDR1 is MNHEY and CDR2 is SMNVEV in the germline V gene (reference sequence). This CDR3 region has 12 residues. The CDR3 DNA sequence: TGTGCCAGCCCCACGGCGACCTACGAGCAGTACTTC. Protein sequence: CASPTATYEQYF.

The V gene is TRBV10-3, the J gene TRBJ2-3; D may be TRBD1 (5 bases). The germline V and J ends were trimmed by 6 bases and 3 bases, with 19 bases remaining between them. This CDR3 is 16 amino acids long. Per germline, CDR1 ENHRY and CDR2 SYGVKD. This chain's CDR3 is CAIRPAIGASTDTQYF. The CDR3 DNA reads as TGTGCCATCAGGCCTGCCATAGGGGCTTCGACAGATACGCAGTATTTT.

This chain uses TRBV7-9 with TRBJ1-4, with D perhaps TRBD1 (5 bases). This CDR3 is built from 16 residues. Germline lookup yields CDR1 SEHNR and CDR2 FQNEAQ (reference sequence). Trimming removed 4 bases at V and 4 bases at J, with 16 bases between. The CDR3 bases are TGTGCCAGCAGCTCCCCCGGGACCGGCCTTAATGAAAAACTGTTTTTT. It codes for CASSSPGTGLNEKLFF.

In DNA form, the CDR3 reads TGCAGCGTTGGCCCCAGACTAGCGGGCGGGGAGCCCCAGTACTTC. Encoded protein: CSVGPRLAGGEPQYF. The chain combines TRBV29-1 with TRBJ2-5; TRBD2 agrees at 10 bases. V lost 4 bases, J lost 9 bases, and 14 bases stayed unmatched. Germline V gene lookup returns CDR1 SQVTM and CDR2 ANQGSEA. The CDR3 sequence is 15 residues long.

The CDR3 reads CASSSGQGITGELFF. The CDR3 DNA is TGTGCCAGCAGTTCGGGACAGGGGATCACCGGGGAGCTGTTTTTT. The chain joins TRBV6-5 to TRBJ2-2, with TRBD1 matching over 10 bases. The CDR3 contains 15 residues. CDR1 and CDR2 (germline): MNHEY, SVGAGI. Trimming took 4 bases from V and 4 from J; bases not matched to a gene: 3.

This chain connects TRBV30 to TRBJ2-4; TRBD1 matches at 8 bases. With 5 bases clipped from V and 0 bases from J, the junction kept 3 bases outside the gene matches. The V gene's germline CDR1 is GTSNPN and CDR2 SVGIG (reference sequence). The CDR3 is 14 amino acids. The CDR3 DNA reads TGTGCCTGGGACAGGGGCTTAGCCAAAAACATTCAGTACTTC. Translated, it gives CAWDRGLAKNIQYF.

The rearrangement uses TRBV15 and TRBJ1-3; no clear D gene. Germline CDR1 and CDR2: LNHNV and YYDKDF (reference sequence). V lost 3 bases, J lost 4 bases, and 13 bases lay in between. The CDR3 covers 15 residues. In DNA, the CDR3 is TGTGCCACCAGCAGGACCCGATACTCCGGAAACACCATATATTTT. Translated: CATSRTRYSGNTIYF.